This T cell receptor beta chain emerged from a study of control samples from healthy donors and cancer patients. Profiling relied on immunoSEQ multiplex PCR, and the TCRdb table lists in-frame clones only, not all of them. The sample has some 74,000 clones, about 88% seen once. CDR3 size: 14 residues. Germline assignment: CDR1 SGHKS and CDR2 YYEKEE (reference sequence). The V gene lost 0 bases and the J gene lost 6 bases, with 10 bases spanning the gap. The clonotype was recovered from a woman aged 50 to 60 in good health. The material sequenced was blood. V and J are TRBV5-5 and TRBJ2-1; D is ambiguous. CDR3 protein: CASSLVGFPNEQFF. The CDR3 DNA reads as TGTGCCAGCAGCTTGGTTGGGTTCCCCAATGAGCAGTTCTTC.